This is a list of T cell receptor beta chains from one sample in a study of cytomegalovirus exposure and HLA in healthy donors. Profiling relied on immunoSEQ multiplex PCR, and the TCRdb table lists in-frame clones only, not all of them. The sample shows about 250,000 clones, about 90% of them seen only once. Sequenced input: PBMCs. The receptor set was obtained from a girl aged 2 to 9 in good health and CMV-seronegative. CDR3s include the opening cysteine and the closing phenylalanine or tryptophan. The D gene is left open where the match is weak. Clone size is given for some rows only: seen once, a few or many times, or a class if the clone is expanded.

abundance: -
v_gene: TRBV10-3
j_gene: TRBJ2-1
d_gene: TRBD2
CDR3nt: TGTGCCATGGGTAGAGAGCGGGAGGGCAATGAGCAGTTCTTC
CDR3aa: CAMGREREGNEQFF

abundance: once
v_gene: TRBV2
j_gene: TRBJ2-1
d_gene: TRBD1
CDR3nt: TGTGCCAGCAGGAGGGACAGCAATGAGCAGTTCTTC
CDR3aa: CASRRDSNEQFF

abundance: -
v_gene: TRBV27
j_gene: TRBJ2-5
d_gene: -
CDR3nt: TGTGCCAGCAGTCCGTATCGCCAAGAGACCCAGTACTTC
CDR3aa: CASSPYRQETQYF

abundance: few
v_gene: TRBV5-4
j_gene: TRBJ1-5
d_gene: -
CDR3nt: TGTGCCAGCAGCTTGTGGGGGGGCAATCAGCCCCAGCATTTT
CDR3aa: CASSLWGGNQPQHF

abundance: -
v_gene: TRBV5-4
j_gene: TRBJ1-1
d_gene: TRBD1
CDR3nt: TGTGCCAGCAGCTCCCGGGACAGGGGCGAATTCGCTGAAGCTTTCTTT
CDR3aa: CASSSRDRGEFAEAFF

abundance: -
v_gene: TRBV5-1
j_gene: TRBJ2-7
d_gene: TRBD1
CDR3nt: TGCGCCAGCAGCCCAGGACAGGGTAGCTCCTACGAGCAGTACTTC
CDR3aa: CASSPGQGSSYEQYF

abundance: once
v_gene: TRBV18
j_gene: TRBJ1-1
d_gene: -
CDR3nt: TGTGCCAGCTCACCGGCCCTGAACACTGAAGCTTTCTTT
CDR3aa: CASSPALNTEAFF

abundance: -
v_gene: TRBV10-3
j_gene: TRBJ2-3
d_gene: TRBD1
CDR3nt: TGTGCCATCAGTGAGTCGCCGCGCCCGGGACAGGGAATGGATACGCAGTATTTT
CDR3aa: CAISESPRPGQGMDTQYF

abundance: -
v_gene: TRBV23-1
j_gene: TRBJ1-1
d_gene: -
CDR3nt: TGCGCCAGCAGTCAATCCCCCGCGGATACTGAAGCTTTCTTT
CDR3aa: CASSQSPADTEAFF

abundance: -
v_gene: TRBV19
j_gene: TRBJ2-5
d_gene: -
CDR3nt: TGTGCCAGTAGTATTACGTTTGCCGCCCCGGGGACCCAGTACTTC
CDR3aa: CASSITFAAPGTQYF

abundance: -
v_gene: TRBV5-6
j_gene: TRBJ2-7
d_gene: -
CDR3nt: TGTGCCAGCAGCTTCAGAGGCTTAGGAAGGGAGGATGGCGAGCAGTACTTC
CDR3aa: CASSFRGLGREDGEQYF

abundance: once
v_gene: TRBV15
j_gene: TRBJ2-5
d_gene: TRBD2
CDR3nt: TGTGCCACCAGCAGGTTAAGACTAGCGGGGGGACCTTACCAAGAGACCCAGTACTTC
CDR3aa: CATSRLRLAGGPYQETQYF

abundance: -
v_gene: TRBV4-2
j_gene: TRBJ2-1
d_gene: TRBD2
CDR3nt: TGTGCCAGCAGCCAAGTGATGCCTAGCGGGTTTAGCTCCTACAATGAGCAGTTCTTC
CDR3aa: CASSQVMPSGFSSYNEQFF

abundance: -
v_gene: TRBV5-1
j_gene: TRBJ2-1
d_gene: TRBD2
CDR3nt: TGCGCCAGCAGCTCCCCGACTAGCGGGTACAATGAGCAGTTCTTC
CDR3aa: CASSSPTSGYNEQFF

abundance: -
v_gene: TRBV19
j_gene: TRBJ1-2
d_gene: -
CDR3nt: TGTGCCAGTAGCGGGAATCCTGGCTACACCTTC
CDR3aa: CASSGNPGYTF

abundance: -
v_gene: TRBV5-6
j_gene: TRBJ2-2
d_gene: TRBD2
CDR3nt: TGTGCCAGCAGCCCGGGACTAGCGGGAGAAAACACCGGGGAGCTGTTTTTT
CDR3aa: CASSPGLAGENTGELFF

abundance: -
v_gene: TRBV4-1
j_gene: TRBJ2-5
d_gene: TRBD1
CDR3nt: TGCGCCAGCAGCCAAGATCCCCTACCGACAGGGTCGGAATCGGAGACCCAGTACTTC
CDR3aa: CASSQDPLPTGSESETQYF

abundance: once
v_gene: TRBV28
j_gene: TRBJ1-2
d_gene: TRBD1
CDR3nt: TGTGCCAGCAGTTTTAGGCCCAGGGGGCGCGGAAACGGCTACACCTTC
CDR3aa: CASSFRPRGRGNGYTF

abundance: -
v_gene: TRBV5-1
j_gene: TRBJ1-2
d_gene: -
CDR3nt: TGCGCCAGCAGCGTGACTGGGGCTTTGCGAGGCTACACCTTC
CDR3aa: CASSVTGALRGYTF

abundance: -
v_gene: TRBV5-4
j_gene: TRBJ2-5
d_gene: TRBD2
CDR3nt: TGTGCCAGCAGCTTCGGACTAGCGGGACAAGAGACCCAGTACTTC
CDR3aa: CASSFGLAGQETQYF

abundance: -
v_gene: TRBV18
j_gene: TRBJ2-3
d_gene: TRBD1
CDR3nt: TGTGCCAGCTCACCACCCCAAAGGGGGCTGGAAAGCGCAGATACGCAGTATTTT
CDR3aa: CASSPPQRGLESADTQYF

abundance: -
v_gene: TRBV5-4
j_gene: TRBJ2-3
d_gene: -
CDR3nt: TGTGCCAGCAGCATGGGGGACACAATGCTCACAGATACGCAGTATTTT
CDR3aa: CASSMGDTMLTDTQYF

abundance: -
v_gene: TRBV9
j_gene: TRBJ2-1
d_gene: TRBD1
CDR3nt: TGTGCCAGCAGCGGGAGTTACAGGGGGGACAATGAGCAGTTCTTC
CDR3aa: CASSGSYRGDNEQFF

abundance: -
v_gene: TRBV2
j_gene: TRBJ2-1
d_gene: -
CDR3nt: TGTGCCATCGACTCTTTAAGGTACAATGAGCAGTTCTTC
CDR3aa: CAIDSLRYNEQFF

abundance: -
v_gene: TRBV19
j_gene: TRBJ1-4
d_gene: -
CDR3nt: TGTGCCAGTAGTCCCCAGGGCGCAACTAATGAAAAACTGTTTTTT
CDR3aa: CASSPQGATNEKLFF

abundance: few
v_gene: TRBV28
j_gene: TRBJ1-1
d_gene: -
CDR3nt: TGTGCCAGCAGCGGATCAACAGGGAAGGTAGTCGCTGAAGCTTTCTTT
CDR3aa: CASSGSTGKVVAEAFF

abundance: -
v_gene: TRBV27
j_gene: TRBJ1-2
d_gene: -
CDR3nt: TGTGCCAGCAGCCTAACCCGGCAGGGTGTATCTGGCTACACCTTC
CDR3aa: CASSLTRQGVSGYTF

abundance: -
v_gene: TRBV7-9
j_gene: TRBJ1-6
d_gene: -
CDR3nt: TGTGCCAGCAGCCCCAGGACATCGCCGGACCCTTATTCACCCCTCCACTTT
CDR3aa: CASSPRTSPDPYSPLHF

abundance: few
v_gene: TRBV30
j_gene: TRBJ1-1
d_gene: -
CDR3nt: TGTGCCTGGTCACGACAGTTCATGAACACTGAAGCTTTCTTT
CDR3aa: CAWSRQFMNTEAFF

abundance: -
v_gene: TRBV11-2
j_gene: TRBJ2-1
d_gene: TRBD2
CDR3nt: TGTGCCAGCAGCATCCTAGCGGGAGGCAGCAATGAGCAGTTCTTC
CDR3aa: CASSILAGGSNEQFF

abundance: -
v_gene: TRBV5-1
j_gene: TRBJ2-3
d_gene: TRBD2
CDR3nt: TGCGCCAGCAGCTTGGCCCTAGCGGGAGGCACAGATACGCAGTATTTT
CDR3aa: CASSLALAGGTDTQYF

abundance: -
v_gene: TRBV5-1
j_gene: TRBJ2-1
d_gene: -
CDR3nt: TGCGCCAGCAGCTTCCCCCTAGGGGGGAGGGCCAATGAGCAGTTCTTC
CDR3aa: CASSFPLGGRANEQFF

abundance: -
v_gene: TRBV2
j_gene: TRBJ1-4
d_gene: TRBD1
CDR3nt: TGTGCCAGCAGTGCACGGGGACAGGTTAATGAAAAACTGTTTTTT
CDR3aa: CASSARGQVNEKLFF

abundance: -
v_gene: TRBV4-1
j_gene: TRBJ2-3
d_gene: TRBD2
CDR3nt: TGCGCCAGCAGCCAAGACGGGGCTCTAGCGGGAGGGCCCTCGCATAGGTATACGCAGTATTTT
CDR3aa: CASSQDGALAGGPSHRYTQYF

abundance: -
v_gene: TRBV6-5
j_gene: TRBJ2-5
d_gene: TRBD2
CDR3nt: TGTGCCAGCAGCCCCGGACTAGCGACGGAGACCCAGTACTTC
CDR3aa: CASSPGLATETQYF

abundance: -
v_gene: TRBV19
j_gene: TRBJ2-7
d_gene: -
CDR3nt: TGTGCCAGTAGTATTGCGGGGCTTCCCTACGAGCAGTACTTC
CDR3aa: CASSIAGLPYEQYF

abundance: -
v_gene: TRBV7-2
j_gene: TRBJ2-5
d_gene: TRBD2
CDR3nt: TGTGCCAGCAGCTTTACTAGCGGGGCCGGGTTTAGTGGCCAGTACTTC
CDR3aa: CASSFTSGAGFSGQYF

abundance: -
v_gene: TRBV28
j_gene: TRBJ2-5
d_gene: -
CDR3nt: TGTGCCATCAAATCAAGCGGTTTTGAAGAGACCCAGTACTTC
CDR3aa: CAIKSSGFEETQYF

abundance: -
v_gene: TRBV6-6
j_gene: TRBJ1-6
d_gene: -
CDR3nt: TGTGCCAGCAGTTACTGGGCGGGGGGAGGTTCACCCCTCCACTTT
CDR3aa: CASSYWAGGGSPLHF

abundance: -
v_gene: TRBV7-9
j_gene: TRBJ1-2
d_gene: TRBD1
CDR3nt: TGTGCCAGCAGCTCCGGGACAGGGAATGGCTACACCTTC
CDR3aa: CASSSGTGNGYTF

abundance: -
v_gene: TRBV4-1
j_gene: TRBJ1-2
d_gene: -
CDR3nt: TGCGCCAGCAGCCAAGAGACAGCGGGTACCTCCTATGGCTACACCTTC
CDR3aa: CASSQETAGTSYGYTF

abundance: -
v_gene: TRBV2
j_gene: TRBJ1-5
d_gene: -
CDR3nt: TGTGCCAGCAGGGGGGGGCGGCTAACAAATCAGCCCCAGCATTTT
CDR3aa: CASRGGRLTNQPQHF

abundance: -
v_gene: TRBV7-2
j_gene: TRBJ1-2
d_gene: TRBD1
CDR3nt: TGTGCCAGCAGCAAACAGGGACAGGGATCAACCGGTGGCTACACCTTC
CDR3aa: CASSKQGQGSTGGYTF

abundance: once
v_gene: TRBV4-2
j_gene: TRBJ2-3
d_gene: TRBD2
CDR3nt: TGTGCCAGCAGCCAAGAAGGAACTAGCGGGGGGAGGACAGATACGCAGTATTTT
CDR3aa: CASSQEGTSGGRTDTQYF